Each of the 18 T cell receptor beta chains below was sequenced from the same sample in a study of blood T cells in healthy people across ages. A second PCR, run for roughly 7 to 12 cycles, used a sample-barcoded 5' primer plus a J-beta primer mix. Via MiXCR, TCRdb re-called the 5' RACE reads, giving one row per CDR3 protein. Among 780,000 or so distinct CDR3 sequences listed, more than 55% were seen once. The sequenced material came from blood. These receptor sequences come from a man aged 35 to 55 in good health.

CDR3 in amino acids: CASSQGAGDNEQFF. DNA of the CDR3: TGTGCCAGCAGCCAAGGAGCGGGAGACAATGAGCAGTTCTTC. The rearrangement joins TRBV4-2 to TRBJ2-1; 8 bases are shared with TRBD2. The V gene end was trimmed by 1 base and the J gene end by 5 bases; junction bases not matched to a gene: 1. This CDR3 has 14 residues. Germline V lookup: CDR1 LGHNA, CDR2 YNFKEQ.

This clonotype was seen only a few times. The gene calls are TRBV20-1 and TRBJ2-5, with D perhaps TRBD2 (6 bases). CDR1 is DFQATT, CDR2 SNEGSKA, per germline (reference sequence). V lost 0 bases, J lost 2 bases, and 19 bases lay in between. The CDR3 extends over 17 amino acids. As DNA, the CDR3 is TGCAGTGCTAGAGATAGGGCCGCGGGGCGTCGACAAGAGACCCAGTACTTC. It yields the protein CSARDRAAGRRQETQYF.

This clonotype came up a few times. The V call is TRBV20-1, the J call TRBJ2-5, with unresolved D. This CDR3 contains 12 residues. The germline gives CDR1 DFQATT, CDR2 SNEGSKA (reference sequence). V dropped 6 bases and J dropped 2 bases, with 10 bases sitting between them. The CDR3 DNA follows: TGCAGTGCCCGGATGCCGCAAGAGACCCAGTACTTC. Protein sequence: CSARMPQETQYF.

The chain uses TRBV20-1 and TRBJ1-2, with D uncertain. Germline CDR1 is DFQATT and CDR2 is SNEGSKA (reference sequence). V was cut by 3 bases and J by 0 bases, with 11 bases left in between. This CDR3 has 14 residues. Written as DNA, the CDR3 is TGCAGTGCTAGGCCGGACGGCCCTAACTATGGCTACACCTTC. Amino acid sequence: CSARPDGPNYGYTF.

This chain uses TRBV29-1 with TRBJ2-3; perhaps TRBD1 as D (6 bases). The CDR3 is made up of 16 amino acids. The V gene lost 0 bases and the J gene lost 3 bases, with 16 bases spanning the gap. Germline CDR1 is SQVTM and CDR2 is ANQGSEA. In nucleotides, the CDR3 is TGCAGCGTTGAAGATCTATTACAGGGCGGGACAGATACGCAGTATTTT. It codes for CSVEDLLQGGTDTQYF.

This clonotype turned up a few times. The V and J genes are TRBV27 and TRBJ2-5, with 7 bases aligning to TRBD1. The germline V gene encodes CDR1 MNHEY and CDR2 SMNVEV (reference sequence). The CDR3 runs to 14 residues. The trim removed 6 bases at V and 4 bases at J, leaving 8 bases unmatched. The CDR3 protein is CASRRGEGAETQYF. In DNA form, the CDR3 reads TGTGCCAGCAGGAGGGGAGAGGGGGCAGAGACCCAGTACTTC.

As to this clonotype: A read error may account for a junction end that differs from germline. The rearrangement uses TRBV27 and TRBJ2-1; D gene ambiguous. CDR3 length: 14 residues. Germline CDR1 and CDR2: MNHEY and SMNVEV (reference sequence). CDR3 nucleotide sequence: TGTGCCAGCAGTATATCAATCTCCTACAATGAGCAGTTCTTC. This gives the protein CASSISISYNEQFF.

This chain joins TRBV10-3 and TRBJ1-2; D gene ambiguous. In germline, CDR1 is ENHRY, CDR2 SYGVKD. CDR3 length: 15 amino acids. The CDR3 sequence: CALGPGGYLNYGYTF. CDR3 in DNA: TGTGCATTGGGTCCCGGCGGGTATCTTAACTATGGCTACACCTTC.

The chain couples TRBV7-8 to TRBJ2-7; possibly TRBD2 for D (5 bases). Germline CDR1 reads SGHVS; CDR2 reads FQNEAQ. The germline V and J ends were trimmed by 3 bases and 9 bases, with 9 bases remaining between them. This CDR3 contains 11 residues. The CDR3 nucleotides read TGTGCCAGCAGCTTGGACTCGCTGCAGTACTTC. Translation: CASSLDSLQYF.

The CDR3 DNA follows: TGTGCCAGCGGCCGGACTGGGGGAATCGGGGATACGCAGTATTTT. Translation: CASGRTGGIGDTQYF. This chain connects TRBV7-2 to TRBJ2-3; tentatively, D is TRBD1 or TRBD2 (5 bases each). Trimming took 8 bases from V and 6 from J, leaving 21 bases between them. Germline V gene sequence: CDR1 SGHTA, CDR2 FQGNSA. The CDR3 is 15 amino acids. Filled out from reference TRBV7-2 and TRBJ2-3, the complete variable domain reads GAGVSQSPSNKVTEKGKDVELRCDPISGHTALYWYRQSLGQGLEFLIYFQGNSAPDKSGLPSDRFSAERTGGSVSTLTIQRTQQEDSAVYLCASGRTGGIGDTQYFGPGTRLTVL.

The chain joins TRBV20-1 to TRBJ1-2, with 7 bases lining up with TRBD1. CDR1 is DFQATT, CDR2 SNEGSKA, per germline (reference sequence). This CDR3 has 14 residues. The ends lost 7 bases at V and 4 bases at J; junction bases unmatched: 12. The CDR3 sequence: CSGQGSSGSYGYTF. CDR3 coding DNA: TGCAGTGGACAGGGCTCATCCGGTAGCTATGGCTACACCTTC.

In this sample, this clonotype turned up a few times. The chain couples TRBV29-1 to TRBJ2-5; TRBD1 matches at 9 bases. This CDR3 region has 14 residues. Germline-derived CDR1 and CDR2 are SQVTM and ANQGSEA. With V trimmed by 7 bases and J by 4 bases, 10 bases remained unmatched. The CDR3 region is CSARQGVLAETQYF. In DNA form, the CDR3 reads TGCAGCGCACGACAGGGGGTTCTAGCAGAGACCCAGTACTTC.

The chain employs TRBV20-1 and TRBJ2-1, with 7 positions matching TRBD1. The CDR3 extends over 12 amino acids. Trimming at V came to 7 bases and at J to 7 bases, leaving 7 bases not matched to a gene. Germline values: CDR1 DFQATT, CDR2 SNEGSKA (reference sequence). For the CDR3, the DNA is TGCAGTGTTTCAAGACAGGGAAATGAGCAGTTCTTC. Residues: CSVSRQGNEQFF.

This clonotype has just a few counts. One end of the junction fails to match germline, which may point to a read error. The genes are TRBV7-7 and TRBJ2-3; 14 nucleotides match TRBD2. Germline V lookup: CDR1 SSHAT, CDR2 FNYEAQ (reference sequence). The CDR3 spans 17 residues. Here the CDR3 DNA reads TGTGCTAGCAGCCCCAGGACTAGCGGGGGGAGTACAGATACGCAGTATTTT. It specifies CASSPRTSGGSTDTQYF.

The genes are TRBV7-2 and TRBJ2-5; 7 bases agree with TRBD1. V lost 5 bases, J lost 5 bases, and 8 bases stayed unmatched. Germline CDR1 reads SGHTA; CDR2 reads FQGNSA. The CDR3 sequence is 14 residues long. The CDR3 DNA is TGTGCCAGCAGCCCGACAGGGTACGCGGAGACCCAGTACTTC. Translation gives CASSPTGYAETQYF. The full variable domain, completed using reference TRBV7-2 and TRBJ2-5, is GAGVSQSPSNKVTEKGKDVELRCDPISGHTALYWYRQSLGQGLEFLIYFQGNSAPDKSGLPSDRFSAERTGGSVSTLTIQRTQQEDSAVYLCASSPTGYAETQYFGPGTRLLVL.

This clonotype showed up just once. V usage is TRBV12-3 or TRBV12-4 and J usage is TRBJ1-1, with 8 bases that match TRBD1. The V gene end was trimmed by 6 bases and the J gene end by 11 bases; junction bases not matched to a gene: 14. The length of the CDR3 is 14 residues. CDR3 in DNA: TGTGCCAGCAGCTCGACAGGGGCAGTGGGGGAGGCTTTCTTT. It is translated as CASSSTGAVGEAFF.

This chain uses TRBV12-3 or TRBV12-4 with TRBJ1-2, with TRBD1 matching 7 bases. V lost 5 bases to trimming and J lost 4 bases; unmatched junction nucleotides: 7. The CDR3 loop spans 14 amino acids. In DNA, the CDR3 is TGTGCCAGCAGTATAACGGACAGGTCCTATGGCTACACCTTC. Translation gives CASSITDRSYGYTF.

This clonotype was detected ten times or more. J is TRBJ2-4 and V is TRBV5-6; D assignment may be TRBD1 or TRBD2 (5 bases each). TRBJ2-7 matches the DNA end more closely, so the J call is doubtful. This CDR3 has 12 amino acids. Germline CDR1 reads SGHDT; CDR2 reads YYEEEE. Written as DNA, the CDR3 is TGTGCCAGCAGCTGGGGGATTGGCGAGCAGTACTTC. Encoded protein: CASSWGIGEQYF.